Following are 8 T cell receptor beta chains from one sample sequenced in a study of CD8+ T cells in alopecia areata. The sequencing template was cDNA reverse transcribed from extracted RNA. Some clones are missing from TCRdb's copy, which holds only in-frame ones; the method was immunoSEQ multiplex PCR. The table lists some 170,000 clones, 50% to 70% of them singletons. This specimen consisted of CD4+ T cells sorted from blood, obtained at week 0. Receptors were obtained from a human donor with alopecia areata.

This clone was detected a few times. The rearrangement joins TRBV23-1 to TRBJ1-5; no clear D. TRBV23-1 is an ORF, and what it does is uncertain. V was trimmed by 6 bases and J by 4 bases, leaving 13 bases between them. This CDR3 region has 14 residues. This chain's CDR3 is CASSQDLGNQPQHF. Here the CDR3 DNA reads TGCGCCAGCAGCCAAGATCTCGGGAATCAGCCCCAGCATTTT.

In nucleotides, the CDR3 is TGTGCCAGCAGTTTAAAGCGGGGGGGTTGGTACAATGAGCAGTTCTTC. It encodes CASSLKRGGWYNEQFF. The gene calls are TRBV28 and TRBJ2-1, with 10 bases fitting TRBD2. The V gene's germline CDR1 is MDHEN and CDR2 SYDVKM. CDR3 size: 16 residues. Trimming took 2 bases from V and 4 from J; bases not matched to a gene: 5.

This clone has only a few counts. The chain is built from TRBV29-1 and TRBJ1-5; no firm D call. V was clipped by 6 bases and J by 9 bases, with 18 bases between them. This CDR3 comprises 13 residues. Per germline, CDR1 SQVTM and CDR2 ANQGSEA. This chain's CDR3 is CSVREAFGAPQHF. CDR3 nucleotide sequence: TGCAGCGTCAGAGAGGCATTCGGTGCGCCCCAGCATTTT.

CDR3 DNA: TGCAGCGTTAAAATTCGTTCGGGGACAGATACGCAGTATTTT. Amino acid sequence: CSVKIRSGTDTQYF. This rearrangement joins TRBV29-1 to TRBJ2-3, with D possibly being TRBD2 (5 bases). The CDR3 is 14 residues long. CDR1 is SQVTM and CDR2 is ANQGSEA in the germline V gene. V was trimmed by 5 bases and J by 3 bases, leaving 15 bases between them.

The chain couples TRBV15 to TRBJ1-1, with D uncertain. V gave up 0 bases and J gave up 1 base, with 6 bases separating them. Per the germline V gene, CDR1 is LNHNV and CDR2 is YYDKDF (reference sequence). CDR3 length equals 14 residues. This CDR3 reads CATSRDTGNTEAFF. The CDR3 DNA sequence: TGTGCCACCAGCAGAGATACCGGGAACACTGAAGCTTTCTTT.

Comments on this clone: The same CDR3 is also encoded by other DNA sequences in this sample. The V call is TRBV29-1, the J call TRBJ2-7; 7 nucleotides match TRBD1. The germline CDR1 and CDR2 sequences are SQVTM and ANQGSEA. The length of the CDR3 is 12 residues. The trim removed 4 bases at V and 2 bases at J, leaving 2 bases unmatched. This CDR3 reads CSVGDSTYEQYF. CDR3 in DNA: TGCAGCGTTGGGGACAGTACCTACGAGCAGTACTTC.

The chain couples TRBV25-1 to TRBJ2-7; weak D call: TRBD2 (5 bases). The CDR3 extends over 12 amino acids. Between the trimmed V and J ends, which lost 5 bases and 5 bases, there was a span of 10 bases. CDR1 and CDR2 from the germline V gene are MGHDK and SYGVNS. The DNA for the CDR3 is TGTGCCAGCAGTAGCCGGGGTAACGAGCAGTACTTC. It is translated as CASSSRGNEQYF.

This clone came up once. The chain employs TRBV29-1 and TRBJ1-1, with 7 bases that match TRBD1. Germline V lookup: CDR1 SQVTM, CDR2 ANQGSEA. CDR3 length equals 12 residues. The ends lost 7 bases at V and 1 base at J; junction bases unmatched: 3. CDR3 loop: CSAGQANTEAFF. DNA for the CDR3: TGCAGCGCCGGACAGGCGAACACTGAAGCTTTCTTT. The entire variable domain, with the rest obtained from reference TRBV29-1 and TRBJ1-1, is as follows: SAVISQKPSRDICQRGTSLTIQCQVDSQVTMMFWYRQQPGQSLTLIATANQGSEATYESGFVIDKFPISRPNLTFSTLTVSNMSPEDSSIYLCSAGQANTEAFFGQGTRLTVV.